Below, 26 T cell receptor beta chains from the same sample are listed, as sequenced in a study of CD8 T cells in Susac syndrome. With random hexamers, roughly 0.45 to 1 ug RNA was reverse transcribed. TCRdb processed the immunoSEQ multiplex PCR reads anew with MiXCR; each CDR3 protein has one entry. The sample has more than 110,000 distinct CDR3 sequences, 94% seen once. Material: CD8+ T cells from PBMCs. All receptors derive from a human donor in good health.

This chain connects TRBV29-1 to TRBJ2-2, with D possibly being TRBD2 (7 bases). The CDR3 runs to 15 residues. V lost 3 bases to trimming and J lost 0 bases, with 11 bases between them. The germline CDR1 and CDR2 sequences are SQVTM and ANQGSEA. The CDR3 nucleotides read TGCAGCGTTGACGGGGGGCGGACGAACACCGGGGAGCTGTTTTTT. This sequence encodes CSVDGGRTNTGELFF.

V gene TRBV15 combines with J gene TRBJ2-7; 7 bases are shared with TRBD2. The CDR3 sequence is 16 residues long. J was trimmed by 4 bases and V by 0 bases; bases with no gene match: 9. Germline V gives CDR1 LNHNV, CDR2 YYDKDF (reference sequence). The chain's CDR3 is CATSRDLDTGRYEQYF. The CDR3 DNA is TGTGCCACCAGCAGAGATCTGGATACCGGGAGGTACGAGCAGTACTTC. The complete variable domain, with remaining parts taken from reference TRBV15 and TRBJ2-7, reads DAMVIQNPRYQVTQFGKPVTLSCSQTLNHNVMYWYQQKSSQAPKLLFHYYDKDFNNEADTPDNFQSRRPNTSFCFLDIRSPGLGDTAMYLCATSRDLDTGRYEQYFGPGTRLTVT.

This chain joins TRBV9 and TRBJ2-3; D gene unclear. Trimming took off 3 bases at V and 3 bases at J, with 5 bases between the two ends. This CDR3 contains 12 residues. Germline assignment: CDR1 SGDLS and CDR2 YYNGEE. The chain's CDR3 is CASSAGTDTQYF. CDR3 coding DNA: TGTGCCAGCAGCGCCGGGACAGATACGCAGTATTTT.

DNA of the CDR3: TGTGCCTGGAGTGTAGTAGGTAATCAGCCCCAGCATTTT. It codes for CAWSVVGNQPQHF. The rearrangement joins TRBV30 to TRBJ1-5; D not resolved. The V gene lost 0 bases and the J gene lost 4 bases, with 7 bases spanning the gap. CDR1 GTSNPN and CDR2 SVGIG come from the germline V gene (reference sequence). The CDR3 loop spans 13 amino acids.

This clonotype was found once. DNA of the CDR3: TGCGCCAGCAGCCCAGCGTGGGCTTACAATGAGCAGTTCTTC. Translated, it gives CASSPAWAYNEQFF. The V call is TRBV4-1, the J call TRBJ2-1; D remains unclear. The CDR3 totals 14 residues. With 4 bases removed from V and 4 bases from J, the gap between germline ends came to 11 bases. The germline CDR1 and CDR2 sequences are MGHRA and YSYEKL.

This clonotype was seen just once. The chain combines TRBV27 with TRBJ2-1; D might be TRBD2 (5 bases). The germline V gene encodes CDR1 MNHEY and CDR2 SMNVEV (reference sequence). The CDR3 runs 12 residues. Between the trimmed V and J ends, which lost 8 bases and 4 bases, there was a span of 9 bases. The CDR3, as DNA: TGTGCCAGCGGAGCGGTTTACAATGAGCAGTTCTTC. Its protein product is CASGAVYNEQFF.

The CDR3 region has the DNA TGTGCCAGCAGCTTAGGGGGCGACTACAATGAGCAGTTCTTC. This codes for CASSLGGDYNEQFF. The genes are TRBV7-2 and TRBJ2-1, with D possibly being TRBD1 (5 bases). CDR1 and CDR2 (germline): SGHTA, FQGNSA. The CDR3 length is 14 residues. V lost 1 base and J lost 3, with 7 bases in between. The full variable domain, completed using reference TRBV7-2 and TRBJ2-1, is GAGVSQSPSNKVTEKGKDVELRCDPISGHTALYWYRQSLGQGLEFLIYFQGNSAPDKSGLPSDRFSAERTGGSVSTLTIQRTQQEDSAVYLCASSLGGDYNEQFFGPGTRLTVL.

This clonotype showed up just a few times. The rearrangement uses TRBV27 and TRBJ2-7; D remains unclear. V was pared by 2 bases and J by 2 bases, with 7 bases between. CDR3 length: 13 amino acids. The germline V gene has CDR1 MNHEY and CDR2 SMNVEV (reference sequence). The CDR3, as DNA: TGTGCCAGCAGTTTAGGCAGTGCCTACGAGCAGTACTTC. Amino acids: CASSLGSAYEQYF.

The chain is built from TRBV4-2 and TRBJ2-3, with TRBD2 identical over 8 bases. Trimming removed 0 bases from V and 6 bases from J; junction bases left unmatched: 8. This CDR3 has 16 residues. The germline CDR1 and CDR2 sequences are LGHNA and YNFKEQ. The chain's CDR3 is CASSQDIAGFPDTQYF. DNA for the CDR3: TGTGCCAGCAGCCAAGATATAGCGGGATTTCCCGATACGCAGTATTTT.

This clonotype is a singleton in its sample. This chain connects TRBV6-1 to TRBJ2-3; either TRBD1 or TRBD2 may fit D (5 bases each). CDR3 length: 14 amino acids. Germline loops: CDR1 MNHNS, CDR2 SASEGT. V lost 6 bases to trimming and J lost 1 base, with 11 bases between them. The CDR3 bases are TGTGCCAGCAGCCGGGACCTGGGCACAGATACGCAGTATTTT. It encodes CASSRDLGTDTQYF.

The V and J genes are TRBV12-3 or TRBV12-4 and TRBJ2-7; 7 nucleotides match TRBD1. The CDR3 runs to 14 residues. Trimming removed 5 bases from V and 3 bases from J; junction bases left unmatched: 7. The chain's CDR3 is CASSRTGDSYEQYF. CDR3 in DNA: TGTGCCAGCAGTCGTACAGGGGATAGCTACGAGCAGTACTTC.

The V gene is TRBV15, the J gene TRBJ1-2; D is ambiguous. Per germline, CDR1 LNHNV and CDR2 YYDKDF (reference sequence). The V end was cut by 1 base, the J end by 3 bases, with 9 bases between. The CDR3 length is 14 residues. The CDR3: CATSRGADDYGYTF. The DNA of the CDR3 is TGTGCCACCAGCAGAGGTGCGGACGACTATGGCTACACCTTC.

CDR3 amino acids: CASRDGLAGGNEQFF. DNA of the CDR3: TGTGCCAGCAGAGACGGACTAGCGGGAGGGAATGAGCAGTTCTTC. V usage is TRBV7-9 and J usage is TRBJ2-1; 15 bases fit TRBD2. The CDR3 runs 15 residues. Germline V gene lookup returns CDR1 SEHNR and CDR2 FQNEAQ (reference sequence). After removal of 6 bases from V and 7 bases from J, the junction contained 4 bases not matched to a gene.

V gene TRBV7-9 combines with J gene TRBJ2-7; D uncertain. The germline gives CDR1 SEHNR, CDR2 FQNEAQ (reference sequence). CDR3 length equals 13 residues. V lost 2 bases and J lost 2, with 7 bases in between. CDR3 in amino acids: CASSLTQAYEQYF. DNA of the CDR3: TGTGCCAGCAGCTTAACTCAGGCCTACGAGCAGTACTTC.

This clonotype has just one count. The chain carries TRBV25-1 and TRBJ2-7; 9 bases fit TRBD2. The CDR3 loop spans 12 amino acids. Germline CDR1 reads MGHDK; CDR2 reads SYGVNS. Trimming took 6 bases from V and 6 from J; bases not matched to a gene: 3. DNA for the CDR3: TGTGCCAGCAGGGGGACTAGCCTCGAGCAGTACTTC. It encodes CASRGTSLEQYF.

The DNA for the CDR3 is TGTGCCTGGAGTGGATTCGCGGGAGCCTACAATGAGCAGTTCTTC. Its translation is CAWSGFAGAYNEQFF. The chain links TRBV30 to TRBJ2-1; 7 nucleotides agree with TRBD2. Losses at the gene ends were 1 base for V and 2 bases for J; bases not matched to a gene: 5. The CDR3 length is 15 residues. CDR1 is GTSNPN and CDR2 is SVGIG in the germline V gene (reference sequence). Using reference TRBV30 and TRBJ2-1 for the parts outside the CDR3, the full variable domain is SQTIHQWPATLVQPVGSPLSLECTVEGTSNPNLYWYRQAAGRGLQLLFYSVGIGQISSEVPQNLSASRPQDRQFILSSKKLLLSDSGFYLCAWSGFAGAYNEQFFGPGTRLTVL.

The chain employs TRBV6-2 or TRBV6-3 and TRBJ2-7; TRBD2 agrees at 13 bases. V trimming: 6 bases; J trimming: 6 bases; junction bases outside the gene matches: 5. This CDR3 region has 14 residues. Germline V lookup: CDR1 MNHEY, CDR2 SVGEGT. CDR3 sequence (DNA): TGTGCCAGCAGCTGGACTAGCGGGAGTCCCGAGCAGTACTTC. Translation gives CASSWTSGSPEQYF.

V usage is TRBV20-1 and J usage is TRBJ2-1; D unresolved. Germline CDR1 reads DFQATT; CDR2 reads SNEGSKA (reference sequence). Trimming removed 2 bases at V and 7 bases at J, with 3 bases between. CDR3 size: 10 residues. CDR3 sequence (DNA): TGCAGTGCTAGACGTAATGAGCAGTTCTTC. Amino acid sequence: CSARRNEQFF.

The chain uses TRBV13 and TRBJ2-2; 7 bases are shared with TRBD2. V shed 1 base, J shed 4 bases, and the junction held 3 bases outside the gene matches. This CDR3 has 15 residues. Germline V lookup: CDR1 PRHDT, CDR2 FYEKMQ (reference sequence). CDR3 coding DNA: TGTGCCAGCAGCTTAGTAGGGAGGGGCACCGGGGAGCTGTTTTTT. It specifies CASSLVGRGTGELFF. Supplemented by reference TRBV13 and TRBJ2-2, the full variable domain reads AAGVIQSPRHLIKEKRETATLKCYPIPRHDTVYWYQQGPGQDPQFLISFYEKMQSDKGSIPDRFSAQQFSDYHSELNMSSLELGDSALYFCASSLVGRGTGELFFGEGSRLTVL.

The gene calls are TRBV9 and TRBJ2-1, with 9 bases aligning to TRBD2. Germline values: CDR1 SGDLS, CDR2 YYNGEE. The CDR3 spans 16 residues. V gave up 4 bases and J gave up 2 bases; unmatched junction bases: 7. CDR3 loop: CASSPWVAGAYNEQFF. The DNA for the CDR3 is TGTGCCAGCAGCCCTTGGGTAGCGGGGGCCTACAATGAGCAGTTCTTC.

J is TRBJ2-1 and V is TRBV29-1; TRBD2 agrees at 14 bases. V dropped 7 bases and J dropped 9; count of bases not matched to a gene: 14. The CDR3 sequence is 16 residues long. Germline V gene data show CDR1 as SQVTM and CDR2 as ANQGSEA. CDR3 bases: TGCAGCGCCCAGGGACTAGCGGGAGCCCCTTGGGGTGAGCAGTTCTTC. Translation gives CSAQGLAGAPWGEQFF.

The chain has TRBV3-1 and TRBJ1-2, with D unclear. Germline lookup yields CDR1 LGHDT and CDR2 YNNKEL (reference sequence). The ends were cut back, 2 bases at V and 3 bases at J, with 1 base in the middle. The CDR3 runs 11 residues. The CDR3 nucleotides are TGTGCCAGCAGCCAACACTATGGCTACACCTTC. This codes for CASSQHYGYTF.

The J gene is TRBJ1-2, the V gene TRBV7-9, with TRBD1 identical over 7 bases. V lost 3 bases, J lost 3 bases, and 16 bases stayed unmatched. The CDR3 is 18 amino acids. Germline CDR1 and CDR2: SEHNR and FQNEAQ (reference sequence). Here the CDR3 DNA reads TGTGCCAGCAGCTTGTCTACTGGGACAGCCGTGAACTACTATGGCTACACCTTC. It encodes CASSLSTGTAVNYYGYTF.

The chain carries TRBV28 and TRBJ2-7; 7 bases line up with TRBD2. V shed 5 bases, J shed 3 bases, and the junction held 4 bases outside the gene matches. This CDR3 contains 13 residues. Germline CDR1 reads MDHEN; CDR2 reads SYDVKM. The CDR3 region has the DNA TGTGCCAGCAGTCCTAGCGGAGACTACGAGCAGTACTTC. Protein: CASSPSGDYEQYF.

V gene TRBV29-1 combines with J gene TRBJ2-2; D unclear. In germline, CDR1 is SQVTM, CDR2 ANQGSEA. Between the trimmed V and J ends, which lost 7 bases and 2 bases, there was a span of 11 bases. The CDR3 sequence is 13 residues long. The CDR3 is CSARKPNTGELFF. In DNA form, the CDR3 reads TGCAGCGCTAGGAAGCCTAACACCGGGGAGCTGTTTTTT.

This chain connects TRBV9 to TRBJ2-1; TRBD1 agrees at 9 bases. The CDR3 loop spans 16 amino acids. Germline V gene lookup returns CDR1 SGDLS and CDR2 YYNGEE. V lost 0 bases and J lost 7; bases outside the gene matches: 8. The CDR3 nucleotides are TGTGCCAGCAGCGTAGTCGAGGGACAGGGCCTTAATGAGCAGTTCTTC. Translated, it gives CASSVVEGQGLNEQFF.